Each of the 25 T cell receptor beta chains below was sequenced from the same sample in a study of shared clonotypes between healthy human individuals (TCRdb year 2020). For the CD8 naive samples, CD45RO-negative cells were positively selected for CCR7, yielding a CD45RA+CCR7+ population from which TemRA cells were excluded. Library preparation was by the immunoSEQ multiplex PCR assay. TCRdb took over this immuneACCESS table, retaining in-frame rearrangements with V and J assigned. Such tables are incomplete; in checked studies, under half of the missing clones stem from an unresolved V gene, and the remainder is unexplained. The sample table contains about 2 million clones; only one count was recorded for about 95% of them. The ten largest clones represent roughly 1.2% of the sample. What was sequenced was naive CD8+ T cells sorted from blood. This specimen's cell subset or site label, interpreted: CD45RA+CCR7+. The receptors were sampled from a man between 18 and 35 years old in good health.

This clone was observed a single time. Other DNA variants within this sample encode the same CDR3. V and J are TRBV4-3 and TRBJ2-2; D unclear. The CDR3 consists of 13 residues. V was trimmed by 1 base and J by 5 bases, leaving 5 bases between them. CDR1 is LGHNA and CDR2 is YSLEER in the germline V gene. The DNA for the CDR3 is TGCGCCAGCAGCCAAGTCGATACCGGGGAGCTGTTTTTT. Translated, it gives CASSQVDTGELFF.

The chain employs TRBV29-1 and TRBJ2-7; D remains ambiguous. Germline V gives CDR1 SQVTM, CDR2 ANQGSEA. The V gene lost 4 bases and the J gene lost 3 bases, with 13 bases spanning the gap. The CDR3 is made up of 13 amino acids. CDR3 sequence: CSVVDAPYYEQYF. CDR3 nucleotides: TGCAGCGTTGTCGACGCACCGTACTACGAGCAGTACTTC.

This clone was counted once. The rearrangement joins TRBV25-1 to TRBJ2-7; TRBD2 matches 8 bases. V lost 5 bases to trimming and J lost 6 bases; unmatched junction nucleotides: 9. This CDR3 comprises 14 residues. Germline V gene sequence: CDR1 MGHDK, CDR2 SYGVNS. CDR3 residues: CASSFTGGLREQYF. The DNA of the CDR3 is TGTGCCAGCAGTTTTACGGGAGGGCTCCGCGAGCAGTACTTC.

The genes are TRBV7-9 and TRBJ1-1; TRBD1 aligns across 7 bases. Trimming at V came to 2 bases and at J to 3 bases, leaving 12 bases not matched to a gene. From germline, CDR1 is SEHNR and CDR2 FQNEAQ (reference sequence). This CDR3 is built from 17 residues. The CDR3 nucleotides are TGTGCCAGCAGCTTATTTCAGGGGGGCTCGGGGTACACTGAAGCTTTCTTT. Protein: CASSLFQGGSGYTEAFF.

This chain connects TRBV30 to TRBJ1-4, with D maybe TRBD1 (5 bases). The CDR3 is made up of 15 amino acids. The ends were cut back, 2 bases at V and 4 bases at J, with 14 bases in the middle. Germline V gives CDR1 GTSNPN, CDR2 SVGIG (reference sequence). The CDR3 DNA reads TGTGCCTGGAGTACAACCGGGACTCATAATGAAAAACTGTTTTTT. Its translation is CAWSTTGTHNEKLFF.

The rearrangement links TRBV11-2 to TRBJ2-5; D gene unclear. The ends were cut back, 1 base at V and 3 bases at J, with 9 bases in the middle. Germline V lookup: CDR1 SGHAT, CDR2 FQNNGV. CDR3 length: 14 residues. The CDR3 protein is CASSLGWGKETQYF. Here the CDR3 DNA reads TGTGCCAGCAGCTTAGGGTGGGGTAAAGAGACCCAGTACTTC.

The CDR3 coding sequence is TGTGCCAGCTCTCCTTTTGGGGTCGGCACTGAAGCTTTCTTT. Protein sequence: CASSPFGVGTEAFF. This chain links TRBV13 with TRBJ1-1; D unclear. Trimming took off 8 bases at V and 4 bases at J, with 17 bases between the two ends. The CDR3 sequence is 14 residues long. The germline gives CDR1 PRHDT, CDR2 FYEKMQ (reference sequence). The whole variable domain, filled in from reference TRBV13 and TRBJ1-1, reads AAGVIQSPRHLIKEKRETATLKCYPIPRHDTVYWYQQGPGQDPQFLISFYEKMQSDKGSIPDRFSAQQFSDYHSELNMSSLELGDSALYFCASSPFGVGTEAFFGQGTRLTVV.

This clone was detected once. Germline and junction disagree at one end, which may indicate a read error. The gene calls are TRBV6-1 and TRBJ2-7; D is unresolved. The CDR3 runs to 14 residues. Germline values: CDR1 MNHNS, CDR2 SASEGT. The CDR3 loop is CASSEGSSHYGQYF. Written as DNA, the CDR3 is TGTGCCAGCAGTGAAGGGTCATCCCACTACGGGCAGTACTTC.

The chain joins TRBV4-3 to TRBJ2-1; D might be TRBD1 or TRBD2, each matching 7 bases. V was cut by 4 bases and J by 6 bases, with 16 bases left in between. Germline CDR1 and CDR2: LGHNA and YSLEER. The CDR3 consists of 15 residues. The CDR3 here is CASSPRQGGGNEQFF. The CDR3 region has the DNA TGCGCCAGCAGCCCCCGACAGGGAGGGGGCAATGAGCAGTTCTTC.

This chain joins TRBV9 and TRBJ2-7, with D possibly being TRBD1 (6 bases). V was shortened by 4 bases and J by 3 bases, with 11 bases between the two germline ends. The CDR3 spans 13 residues. Germline CDR1 SGDLS, CDR2 YYNGEE. The CDR3 DNA is TGTGCCAGCAGCTTCGGACAGAACTACGAGCAGTACTTC. It codes for CASSFGQNYEQYF.

About this clone itself: Additional DNA sequences in this sample encode the identical CDR3. The chain is built from TRBV29-1 and TRBJ2-7, with TRBD1 matching over 10 bases. Trimming removed 7 bases from V and 1 base from J; junction bases left unmatched: 10. From germline, CDR1 is SQVTM and CDR2 ANQGSEA. There are 15 residues in the CDR3. The CDR3 here is CSATPTGGLSYEQYF. The CDR3 DNA sequence: TGCAGCGCAACGCCGACAGGGGGCCTGTCCTACGAGCAGTACTTC.

The rearrangement joins TRBV7-9 to TRBJ2-3, with D tentatively TRBD1 or TRBD2 (5 bases each). Trimming stripped 3 bases from V and 2 bases from J, with 15 bases between. The CDR3 sequence is 16 residues long. The germline gives CDR1 SEHNR, CDR2 FQNEAQ (reference sequence). CDR3 sequence (DNA): TGTGCCAGCAGCTTCGGGACCGACAGTCCCACAGATACGCAGTATTTT. This translates into CASSFGTDSPTDTQYF.

The chain employs TRBV10-3 and TRBJ1-3; D remains unclear. The CDR3 has 17 amino acids. Germline CDR1 ENHRY, CDR2 SYGVKD. The V end was cut by 0 bases, the J end by 0 bases, with 12 bases between. CDR3 region: CAISESLDPTSGNTIYF. CDR3 sequence (DNA): TGTGCCATCAGTGAGTCCCTGGACCCGACCTCTGGAAACACCATATATTTT.

The rearrangement uses TRBV4-3 and TRBJ2-1; 14 bases fit TRBD2. This CDR3 is 18 amino acids long. J gave up 2 bases and V 0 bases, and 3 bases lay outside the gene matches. CDR1 and CDR2 from the germline V gene are LGHNA and YSLEER. In DNA form, the CDR3 reads TGCGCCAGCAGCCAAGATTCGGGACTAGCGGGAGCCTACAATGAGCAGTTCTTC. Translated, it gives CASSQDSGLAGAYNEQFF.

The rearrangement links TRBV29-1 to TRBJ2-3; 7 bases match TRBD2. V lost 4 bases to trimming and J lost 0 bases; unmatched junction nucleotides: 4. The CDR3 spans 14 residues. Germline V gene data show CDR1 as SQVTM and CDR2 as ANQGSEA. Here the CDR3 reads CSVVMRGSTDTQYF. In DNA form, the CDR3 reads TGCAGCGTTGTGATGCGGGGGAGCACAGATACGCAGTATTTT.

This chain joins TRBV5-8 and TRBJ2-1; 7 positions agree with TRBD1. V lost 0 bases and J lost 8; bases outside the gene matches: 5. The CDR3 runs to 14 residues. CDR1 SGHTS and CDR2 YDEGEE come from the germline V gene. The CDR3 is CASSLGQGNHEQFF. The CDR3 DNA follows: TGTGCCAGCAGCTTGGGACAGGGAAATCATGAGCAGTTCTTC. The full variable domain, completed using reference TRBV5-8 and TRBJ2-1, is EAGVTQSPTHLIKTRGQQATLRCSPISGHTSVYWYQQALGLGLQFLLWYDEGEERNRGNFPPRFSGRQFPNYSSELNVNALELEDSALYLCASSLGQGNHEQFFGPGTRLTVL.

The chain combines TRBV7-2 with TRBJ2-2; TRBD2 aligns across 9 bases. The J segment lost 5 bases and the V segment lost 2 bases, leaving 6 bases of the junction unmatched. This CDR3 has 16 residues. CDR1 is SGHTA, CDR2 FQGNSA, per germline. The CDR3 DNA reads TGTGCCAGCAGCTTAATCCTAGCGGGACTAACCGGGGAGCTGTTTTTT. Translating it yields CASSLILAGLTGELFF.

Details on this clone: The sample contains more than one DNA sequence encoding this CDR3. CDR3 DNA: TGTGCCAGTAGTATAGGCAGGGACTACGAGCAGTACTTC. Translating it yields CASSIGRDYEQYF. The genes are TRBV19 and TRBJ2-7, with a weak D call TRBD1 (5 bases). Germline CDR1 and CDR2: LNHDA and SQIVND (reference sequence). V lost 1 base and J 3 bases, leaving 7 bases between the germline ends. CDR3 length equals 13 residues.

V and J are TRBV9 and TRBJ2-2, with D tentatively TRBD2 (5 bases). Germline V gene lookup returns CDR1 SGDLS and CDR2 YYNGEE. Trimming stripped 4 bases from V and 6 bases from J, with 22 bases between. This CDR3 is built from 17 residues. DNA of the CDR3: TGTGCCAGCAGCCCGCGGACTTACGACTCGGGGTCCGGGGAGCTGTTTTTT. Its translation: CASSPRTYDSGSGELFF.

The chain is built from TRBV15 and TRBJ2-3; D gene unclear. CDR1 is LNHNV and CDR2 is YYDKDF in the germline V gene (reference sequence). This CDR3 has 16 amino acids. Trimming stripped 5 bases from V and 0 bases from J, with 15 bases between. DNA for the CDR3: TGTGCCACCAGCGGAGCCTTTGGTTCTAGCACAGATACGCAGTATTTT. Amino acids: CATSGAFGSSTDTQYF.

V gene TRBV11-2 combines with J gene TRBJ2-5, with D possibly matching TRBD1 (5 bases). CDR1 and CDR2 (germline): SGHAT, FQNNGV. V lost 5 bases and J lost 5, with 15 bases in between. The CDR3 is 14 residues long. For the CDR3, the DNA is TGTGCCAGCAGCGTCAGGGATTCTTGGGAGACCCAGTACTTC. Its protein product is CASSVRDSWETQYF.

The chain has TRBV5-6 and TRBJ2-1, with D perhaps matching TRBD1 (5 bases). Germline loops: CDR1 SGHDT, CDR2 YYEEEE. The CDR3 sequence is 17 residues long. V was cut by 1 base and J by 7 bases, with 21 bases left in between. In nucleotides, the CDR3 is TGTGCCAGCAGCTTGTGGGTGGCAGGGTGGTTTGAGAATGAGCAGTTCTTC. Translated, it gives CASSLWVAGWFENEQFF. Complete variable domain (other parts from reference TRBV5-6 and TRBJ2-1): DAGVTQSPTHLIKTRGQQVTLRCSPKSGHDTVSWYQQALGQGPQFIFQYYEEEERQRGNFPDRFSGHQFPNYSSELNVNALLLGDSALYLCASSLWVAGWFENEQFFGPGTRLTVL.

V usage is TRBV19 and J usage is TRBJ2-7, with 10 bases lining up with TRBD2. The germline gives CDR1 LNHDA, CDR2 SQIVND (reference sequence). The CDR3 has 14 residues. The V and J ends lost 5 bases and 5 bases, in that order; junction bases with no gene match: 6. The CDR3 coding sequence is TGTGCCAGTAGTGGGCTAGCGGGAGTAAACGAGCAGTACTTC. It translates to CASSGLAGVNEQYF. The whole variable domain, filled in from reference TRBV19 and TRBJ2-7, reads DGGITQSPKYLFRKEGQNVTLSCEQNLNHDAMYWYRQDPGQGLRLIYYSQIVNDFQKGDIAEGYSVSREKKESFPLTVTSAQKNPTAFYLCASSGLAGVNEQYFGPGTRLTVT.

This clone was observed a single time. This rearrangement joins TRBV2 to TRBJ1-5, with 7 bases that match TRBD1. This CDR3 has 14 amino acids. V was pared by 6 bases and J by 0 bases, with 2 bases of the junction left unmatched. CDR1 and CDR2 from the germline V gene are SNHLY and FYNNEI. CDR3 sequence (DNA): TGTGCCAGCAGACAGGGGTATAGCAATCAGCCCCAGCATTTT. Translation gives CASRQGYSNQPQHF.

This rearrangement joins TRBV5-1 to TRBJ2-2; no definite D call. Germline V gene sequence: CDR1 SGHRS, CDR2 YFSETQ. Trimming cost V 5 bases and J 0 bases, with 2 bases left between them. This CDR3 spans 12 amino acids. CDR3 sequence (DNA): TGCGCCAGCAGGACGAACACCGGGGAGCTGTTTTTT. It encodes CASRTNTGELFF.